The next 9 T cell receptor beta chains were all read from a single sample in a study of T-cell reconstitution after alpha-beta-depleted transplantation in children. Researchers prepared the TCRbeta library using unique molecular identifiers, the study reports. TCRdb used MiXCR to reprocess the PCR reads, holding one entry per CDR3 protein. The sample lists 200,000 or so distinct CDR3 sequences, roughly 6.3% occurring once. The sample consisted of PBMCs, taken before TCRalphabeta/CD19-depleted stem cell transplant. The receptor source for this set is a girl in the first two years of life with combined immunodeficiency, due to receive a stem cell transplant.

The sample holds many counts of this clonotype. The chain employs TRBV27 and TRBJ2-1, with 7 bases aligning to TRBD1. Unmatched junction bases numbered 23, after V lost 4 bases and J lost 8 bases. Germline V gives CDR1 MNHEY, CDR2 SMNVEV (reference sequence). The CDR3 totals 19 residues. The CDR3 coding sequence is TGTGCCAGCAGTTCAAATTCGGGACAGACGCCTCATGCCTCCGATGAGCAGTTCTTC. It codes for CASSSNSGQTPHASDEQFF.

This chain links TRBV9 with TRBJ1-2, with D uncertain. The CDR3 has 13 residues. Trimming left V 2 bases short and J 2 bases short, with 7 bases between. CDR1 is SGDLS, CDR2 YYNGEE, per germline. CDR3 loop: CASSVTENYGYTF. CDR3 bases: TGTGCCAGCAGCGTTACCGAAAACTATGGCTACACCTTC.

The gene calls are TRBV4-1 and TRBJ2-1; 9 bases are a match to TRBD2. Trimming cost V 5 bases and J 4 bases; bases outside gene matches: 9. The CDR3 contains 16 residues. Germline-derived CDR1 and CDR2 are MGHRA and YSYEKL. DNA for the CDR3: TGCGCCAGCAGCTCCCCGGGACTAGCAGTTTACAATGAGCAGTTCTTC. Amino acid sequence: CASSSPGLAVYNEQFF.

This clonotype was recorded many times. The chain combines TRBV6-2 or TRBV6-3 with TRBJ2-4; 13 bases agree with TRBD2. CDR3 length: 15 amino acids. Germline values: CDR1 MNHEY, CDR2 SVGEGT. V was pared by 6 bases and J by 8 bases, with 7 bases of the junction left unmatched. This CDR3 is CASSTTSGRSYIQYF. The CDR3 DNA reads as TGTGCCAGCAGCACGACTAGCGGGAGGTCGTACATTCAGTACTTC.

This clonotype was observed a handful of times. The CDR3 loop is CATWGGELFF. The CDR3 region has the DNA TGTGCCACCTGGGGCGGGGAGCTGTTTTTT. J is TRBJ2-2 and V is TRBV24-1; D is uncertain. This CDR3 region has 10 residues. Trimming took 9 bases from V and 7 from J, leaving 5 bases between them. The V gene's germline CDR1 is KGHDR and CDR2 SFDVKD.

The chain employs TRBV7-9 and TRBJ1-1; D is undetermined. Per the germline V gene, CDR1 is SEHNR and CDR2 is FQNEAQ (reference sequence). The CDR3 contains 14 residues. V shed 5 bases and J shed 0 bases, with 10 bases lying between them. The CDR3 is CASSLHILNTEAFF. CDR3 DNA: TGTGCCAGCAGCCTACATATCCTGAACACTGAAGCTTTCTTT.

There are many counts of this clonotype. The rearrangement uses TRBV13 and TRBJ2-3, with no clear D. The V end lost 3 bases, the J end lost 3 bases, and 13 bases lay between the germline ends. CDR1 PRHDT and CDR2 FYEKMQ come from the germline V gene (reference sequence). This CDR3 has 15 residues. The CDR3 protein is CASSFLTLVTDTQYF. Written as DNA, the CDR3 is TGTGCCAGCAGCTTTCTCACTCTAGTAACAGATACGCAGTATTTT.

This clonotype occurred many times. The chain joins TRBV7-9 to TRBJ2-7; 7 bases are shared with TRBD1. Germline loops: CDR1 SEHNR, CDR2 FQNEAQ (reference sequence). The CDR3 covers 15 residues. V trimming: 4 bases; J trimming: 5 bases; junction bases outside the gene matches: 11. DNA for the CDR3: TGTGCCAGCAGCTCCCGGGACAGTCAACGGGACGAGCAGTACTTC. Protein product: CASSSRDSQRDEQYF.

The V and J genes are TRBV25-1 and TRBJ1-2, with a possible D match to TRBD1 (6 bases). There are 14 residues in the CDR3. Germline CDR1 and CDR2: MGHDK and SYGVNS. Deletions cut 1 base from V and 4 bases from J, with 10 bases between. The CDR3 DNA reads TGTGCCAGCAGTGAATTCGAAGGGGGCTATGGCTACACCTTC. The encoded protein is CASSEFEGGYGYTF.